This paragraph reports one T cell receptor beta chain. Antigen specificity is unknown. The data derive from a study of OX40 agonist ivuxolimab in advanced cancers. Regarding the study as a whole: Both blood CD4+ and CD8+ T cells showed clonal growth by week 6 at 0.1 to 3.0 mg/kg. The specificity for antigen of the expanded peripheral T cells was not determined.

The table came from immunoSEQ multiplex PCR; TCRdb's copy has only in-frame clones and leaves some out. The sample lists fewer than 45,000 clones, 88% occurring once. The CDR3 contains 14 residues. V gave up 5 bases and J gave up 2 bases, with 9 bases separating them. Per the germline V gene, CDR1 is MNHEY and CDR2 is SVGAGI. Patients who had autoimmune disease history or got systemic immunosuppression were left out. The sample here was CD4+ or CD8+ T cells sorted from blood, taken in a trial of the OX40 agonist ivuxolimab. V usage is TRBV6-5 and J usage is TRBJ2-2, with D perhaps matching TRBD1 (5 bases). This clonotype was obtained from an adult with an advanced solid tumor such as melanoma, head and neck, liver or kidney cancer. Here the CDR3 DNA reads TGTGCCAGCAGTGTCGGACAAAACACCGGGGAGCTGTTTTTT. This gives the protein CASSVGQNTGELFF.